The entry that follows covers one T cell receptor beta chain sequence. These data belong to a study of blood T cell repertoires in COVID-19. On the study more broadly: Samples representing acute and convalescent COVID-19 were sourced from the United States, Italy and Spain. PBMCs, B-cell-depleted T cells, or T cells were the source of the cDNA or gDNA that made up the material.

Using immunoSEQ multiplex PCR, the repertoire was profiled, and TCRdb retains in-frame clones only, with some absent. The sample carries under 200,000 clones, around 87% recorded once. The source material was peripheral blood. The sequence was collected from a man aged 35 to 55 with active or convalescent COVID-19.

Written as DNA, the CDR3 is TGTGCCAGCAGCCCCCGACAGGGGGCCTCCTACGAGCAGTACTTC. Translating gives CASSPRQGASYEQYF. V and J are TRBV5-5 and TRBJ2-7; 10 bases line up with TRBD1. This CDR3 comprises 15 residues. The germline V gene has CDR1 SGHKS and CDR2 YYEKEE (reference sequence). Trimming at V came to 4 bases and at J to 0 bases, leaving 4 bases not matched to a gene. Complete variable domain (other parts from reference TRBV5-5 and TRBJ2-7): DAGVTQSPTHLIKTRGQQVTLRCSPISGHKSVSWYQQVLGQGPQFIFQYYEKEERGRGNFPDRFSARQFPNYSSELNVNALLLGDSALYLCASSPRQGASYEQYFGPGTRLTVT.